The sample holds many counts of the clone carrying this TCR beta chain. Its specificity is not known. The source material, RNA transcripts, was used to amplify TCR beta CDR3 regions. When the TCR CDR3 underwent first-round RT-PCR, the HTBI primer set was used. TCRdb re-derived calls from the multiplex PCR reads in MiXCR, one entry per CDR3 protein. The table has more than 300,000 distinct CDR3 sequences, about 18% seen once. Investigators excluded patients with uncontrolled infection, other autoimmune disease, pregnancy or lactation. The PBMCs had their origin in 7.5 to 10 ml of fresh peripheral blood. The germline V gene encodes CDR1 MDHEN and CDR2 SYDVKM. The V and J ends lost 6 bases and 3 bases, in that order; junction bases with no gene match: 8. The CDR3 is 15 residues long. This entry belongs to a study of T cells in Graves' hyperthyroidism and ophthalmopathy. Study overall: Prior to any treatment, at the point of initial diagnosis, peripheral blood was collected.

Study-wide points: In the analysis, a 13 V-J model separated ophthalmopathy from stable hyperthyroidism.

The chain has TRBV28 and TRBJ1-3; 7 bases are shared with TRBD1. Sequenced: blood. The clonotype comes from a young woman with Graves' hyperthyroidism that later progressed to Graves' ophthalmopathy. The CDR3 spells CASRLTGDVGNTIYF. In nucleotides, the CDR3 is TGTGCCAGCAGGCTCACAGGGGATGTTGGAAACACCATATATTTT.